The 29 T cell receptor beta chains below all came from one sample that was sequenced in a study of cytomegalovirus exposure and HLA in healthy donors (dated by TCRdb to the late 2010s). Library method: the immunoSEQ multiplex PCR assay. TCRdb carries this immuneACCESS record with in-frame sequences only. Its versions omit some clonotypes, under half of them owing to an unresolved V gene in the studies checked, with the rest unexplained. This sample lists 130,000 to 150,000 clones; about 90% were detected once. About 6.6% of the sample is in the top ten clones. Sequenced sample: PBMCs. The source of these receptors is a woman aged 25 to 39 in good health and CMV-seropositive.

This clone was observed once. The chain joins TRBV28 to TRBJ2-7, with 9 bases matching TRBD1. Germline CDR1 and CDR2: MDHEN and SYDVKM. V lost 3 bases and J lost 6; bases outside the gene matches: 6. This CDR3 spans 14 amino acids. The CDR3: CASSFRDRVREQYF. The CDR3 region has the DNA TGTGCCAGCAGTTTTCGGGACAGGGTTCGCGAGCAGTACTTC.

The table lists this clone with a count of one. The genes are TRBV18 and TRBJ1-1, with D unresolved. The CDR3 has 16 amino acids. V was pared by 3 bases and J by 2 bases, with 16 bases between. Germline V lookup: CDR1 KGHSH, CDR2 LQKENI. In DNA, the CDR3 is TGTGCCAGCTCACCGATGCCAGGCCGTCCTAACACTGAAGCTTTCTTT. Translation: CASSPMPGRPNTEAFF.

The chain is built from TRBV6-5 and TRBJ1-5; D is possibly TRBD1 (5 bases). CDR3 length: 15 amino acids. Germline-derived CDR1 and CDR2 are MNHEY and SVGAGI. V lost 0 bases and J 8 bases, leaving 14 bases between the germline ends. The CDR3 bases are TGTGCCAGCAGTTACTCGAGTAACAGGCCGGAGCCCCAGCATTTT. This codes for CASSYSSNRPEPQHF.

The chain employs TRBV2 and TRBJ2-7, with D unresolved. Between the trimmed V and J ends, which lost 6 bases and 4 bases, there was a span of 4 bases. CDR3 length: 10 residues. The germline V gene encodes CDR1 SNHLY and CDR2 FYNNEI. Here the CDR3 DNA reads TGTGCCAGCAGCTTGTACGAGCAGTACTTC. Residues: CASSLYEQYF.

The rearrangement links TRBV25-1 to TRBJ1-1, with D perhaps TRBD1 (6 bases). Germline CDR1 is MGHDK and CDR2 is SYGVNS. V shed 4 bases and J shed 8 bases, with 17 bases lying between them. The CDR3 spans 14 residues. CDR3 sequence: CASSGGQSGREAFF. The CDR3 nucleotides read TGTGCCAGCAGTGGAGGACAGTCCGGGCGCGAAGCTTTCTTT.

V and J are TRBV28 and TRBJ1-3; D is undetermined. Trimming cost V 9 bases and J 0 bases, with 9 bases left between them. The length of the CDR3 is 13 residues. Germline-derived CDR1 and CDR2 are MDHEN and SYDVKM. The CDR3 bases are TGTGCCAGTACCGGGATCTCTGGAAACACCATATATTTT. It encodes CASTGISGNTIYF.

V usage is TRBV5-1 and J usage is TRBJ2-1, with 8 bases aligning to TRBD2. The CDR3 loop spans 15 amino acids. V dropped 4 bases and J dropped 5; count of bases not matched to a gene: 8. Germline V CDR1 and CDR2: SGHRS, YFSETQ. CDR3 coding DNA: TGCGCCAGCAGCCGCACGGGAGGGCCAAACAATGAGCAGTTCTTC. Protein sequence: CASSRTGGPNNEQFF.

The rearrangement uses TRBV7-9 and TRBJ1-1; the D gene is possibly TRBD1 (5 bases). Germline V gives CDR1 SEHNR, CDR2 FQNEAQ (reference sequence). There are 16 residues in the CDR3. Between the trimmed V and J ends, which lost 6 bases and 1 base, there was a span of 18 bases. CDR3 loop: CASSDLGGAANTEAFF. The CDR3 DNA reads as TGTGCCAGCAGTGACTTGGGCGGGGCCGCGAACACTGAAGCTTTCTTT.

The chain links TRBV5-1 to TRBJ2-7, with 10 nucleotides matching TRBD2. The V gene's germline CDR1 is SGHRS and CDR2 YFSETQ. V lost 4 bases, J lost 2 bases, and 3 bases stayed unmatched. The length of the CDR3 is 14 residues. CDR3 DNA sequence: TGCGCCAGCAGCCGCGGACTAGCGGCCTACGAGCAGTACTTC. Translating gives CASSRGLAAYEQYF.

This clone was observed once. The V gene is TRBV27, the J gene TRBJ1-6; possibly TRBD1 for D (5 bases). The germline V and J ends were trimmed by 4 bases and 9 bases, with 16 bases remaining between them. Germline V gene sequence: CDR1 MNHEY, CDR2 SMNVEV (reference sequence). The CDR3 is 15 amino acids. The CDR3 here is CASSSVGVLGSPLHF. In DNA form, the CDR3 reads TGTGCCAGCAGTTCAGTAGGGGTCCTCGGTTCACCCCTCCACTTT.

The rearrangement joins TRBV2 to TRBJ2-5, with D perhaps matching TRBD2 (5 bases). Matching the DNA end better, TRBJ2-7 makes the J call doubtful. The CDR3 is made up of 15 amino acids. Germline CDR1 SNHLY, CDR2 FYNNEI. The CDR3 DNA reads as TGTGCCAGCAGTGCCGGATTAGCGTGGATTTACGAGCAGTACTTC. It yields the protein CASSAGLAWIYEQYF.

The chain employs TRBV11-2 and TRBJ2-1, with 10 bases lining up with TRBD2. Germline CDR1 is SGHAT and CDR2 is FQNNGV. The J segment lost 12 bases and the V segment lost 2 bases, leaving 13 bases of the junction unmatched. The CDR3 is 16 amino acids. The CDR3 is CASSLTAGTSVSVQFF. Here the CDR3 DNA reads TGTGCCAGCAGCTTAACAGCCGGGACTAGCGTAAGTGTGCAGTTCTTC. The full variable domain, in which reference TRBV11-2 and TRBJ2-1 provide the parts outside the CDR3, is EAGVAQSPRYKIIEKRQSVAFWCNPISGHATLYWYQQILGQGPKLLIQFQNNGVVDDSQLPKDRFSAERLKGVDSTLKIQPAKLEDSAVYLCASSLTAGTSVSVQFFGPGTRLTVL.

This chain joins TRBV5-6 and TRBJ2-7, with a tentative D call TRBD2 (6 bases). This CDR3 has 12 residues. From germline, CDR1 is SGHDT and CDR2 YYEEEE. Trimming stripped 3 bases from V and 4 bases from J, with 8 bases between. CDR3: CASSWRGYEQYF. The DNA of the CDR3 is TGTGCCAGCAGCTGGAGGGGTTACGAGCAGTACTTC.

The CDR3 region has the DNA TGTGCCAGCAGCCGGGGACAGGGGATCCCTGAAGCTTTCTTT. Translating gives CASSRGQGIPEAFF. This rearrangement joins TRBV11-1 to TRBJ1-1; 10 bases match TRBD1. The V gene end was trimmed by 5 bases and the J gene end by 6 bases; junction bases not matched to a gene: 6. The CDR3 is 14 residues long. CDR1 is SGHAT and CDR2 is FQDESV in the germline V gene (reference sequence).

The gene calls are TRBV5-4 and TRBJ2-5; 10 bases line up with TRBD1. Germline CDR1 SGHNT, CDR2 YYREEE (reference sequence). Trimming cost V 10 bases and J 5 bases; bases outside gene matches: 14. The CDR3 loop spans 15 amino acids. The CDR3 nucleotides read TGTGCCGTCCCCGGTCGGGGACAGGGGAGGGAGACCCAGTACTTC. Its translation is CAVPGRGQGRETQYF.

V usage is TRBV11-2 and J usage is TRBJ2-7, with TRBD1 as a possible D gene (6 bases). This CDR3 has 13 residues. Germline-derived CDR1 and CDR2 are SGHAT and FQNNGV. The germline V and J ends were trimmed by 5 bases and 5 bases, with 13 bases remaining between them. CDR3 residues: CASSHTGSHEQYF. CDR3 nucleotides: TGTGCCAGCAGCCATACAGGGTCCCACGAGCAGTACTTC.

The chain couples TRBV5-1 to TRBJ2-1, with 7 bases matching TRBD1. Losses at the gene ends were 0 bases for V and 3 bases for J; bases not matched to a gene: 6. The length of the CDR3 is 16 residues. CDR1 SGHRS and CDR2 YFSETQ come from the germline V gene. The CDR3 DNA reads TGCGCCAGCAGCTTGGAGGGGGCGCGGATCTACAATGAGCAGTTCTTC. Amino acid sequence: CASSLEGARIYNEQFF.

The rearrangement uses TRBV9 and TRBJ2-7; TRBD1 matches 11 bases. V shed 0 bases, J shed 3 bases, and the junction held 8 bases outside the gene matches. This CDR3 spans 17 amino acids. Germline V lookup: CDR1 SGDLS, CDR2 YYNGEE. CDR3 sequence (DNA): TGTGCCAGCAGCGTAGATCCGGGGACAGGGGGGATCTACGAGCAGTACTTC. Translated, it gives CASSVDPGTGGIYEQYF.

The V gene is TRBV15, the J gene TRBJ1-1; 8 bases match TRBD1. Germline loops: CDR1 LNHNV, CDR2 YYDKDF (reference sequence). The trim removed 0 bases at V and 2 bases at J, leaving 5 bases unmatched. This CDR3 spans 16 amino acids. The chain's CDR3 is CATSREKTGVNTEAFF. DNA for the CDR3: TGTGCCACCAGCAGAGAAAAGACAGGGGTTAACACTGAAGCTTTCTTT.

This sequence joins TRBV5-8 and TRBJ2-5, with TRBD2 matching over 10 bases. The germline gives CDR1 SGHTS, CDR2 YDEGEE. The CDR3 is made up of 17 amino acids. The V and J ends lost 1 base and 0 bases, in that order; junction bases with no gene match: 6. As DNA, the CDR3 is TGTGCCAGCAGCTTGACGCTAGCGGGGGACTACCAAGAGACCCAGTACTTC. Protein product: CASSLTLAGDYQETQYF.

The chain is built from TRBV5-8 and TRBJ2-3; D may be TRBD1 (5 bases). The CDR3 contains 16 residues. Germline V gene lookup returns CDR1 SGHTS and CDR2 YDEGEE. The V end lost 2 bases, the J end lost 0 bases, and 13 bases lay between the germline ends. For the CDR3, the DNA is TGTGCCAGCAGCTTTCAGACGACAGTCAGCACAGATACGCAGTATTTT. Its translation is CASSFQTTVSTDTQYF.

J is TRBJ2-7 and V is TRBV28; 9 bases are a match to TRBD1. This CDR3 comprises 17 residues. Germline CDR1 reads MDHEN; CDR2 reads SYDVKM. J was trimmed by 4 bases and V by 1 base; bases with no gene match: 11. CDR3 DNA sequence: TGTGCCAGCAGTTTATCGGCGACAGGGGGTTTGAGGTACGAGCAGTACTTC. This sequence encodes CASSLSATGGLRYEQYF.

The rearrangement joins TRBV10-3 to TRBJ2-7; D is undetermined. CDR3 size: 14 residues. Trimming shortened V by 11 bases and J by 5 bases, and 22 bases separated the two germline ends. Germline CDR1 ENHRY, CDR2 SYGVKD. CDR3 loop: CAHGAANGLDEQYF. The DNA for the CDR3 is TGTGCCCACGGAGCTGCCAACGGTTTGGACGAGCAGTACTTC.

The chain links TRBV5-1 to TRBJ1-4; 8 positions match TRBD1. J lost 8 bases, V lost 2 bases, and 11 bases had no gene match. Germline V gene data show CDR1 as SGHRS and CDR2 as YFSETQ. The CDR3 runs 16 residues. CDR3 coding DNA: TGCGCCAGCAGCTTACCTTCCGGGACAGGCGCAGAAAAACTGTTTTTT. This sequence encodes CASSLPSGTGAEKLFF.

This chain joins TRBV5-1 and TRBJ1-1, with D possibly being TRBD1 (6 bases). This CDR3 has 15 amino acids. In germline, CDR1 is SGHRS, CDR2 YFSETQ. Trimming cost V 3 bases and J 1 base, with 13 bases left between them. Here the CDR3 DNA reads TGCGCCAGCAGCTCAGGGGACGAAGGGAACACTGAAGCTTTCTTT. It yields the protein CASSSGDEGNTEAFF. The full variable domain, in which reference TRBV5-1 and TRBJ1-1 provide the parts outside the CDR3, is KAGVTQTPRYLIKTRGQQVTLSCSPISGHRSVSWYQQTPGQGLQFLFEYFSETQRNKGNFPGRFSGRQFSNSRSEMNVSTLELGDSALYLCASSSGDEGNTEAFFGQGTRLTVV.

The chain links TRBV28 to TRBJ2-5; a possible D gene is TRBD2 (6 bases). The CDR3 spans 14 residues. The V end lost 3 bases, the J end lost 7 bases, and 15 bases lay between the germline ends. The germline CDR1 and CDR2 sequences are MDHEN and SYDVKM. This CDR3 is CASSFTGQEGTQYF. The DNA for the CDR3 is TGTGCCAGCAGTTTCACAGGCCAGGAGGGGACCCAGTACTTC.

The CDR3 is CATSRGRGRGQPQHF. CDR3 sequence (DNA): TGTGCCACCAGCAGAGGTAGGGGGCGCGGTCAGCCCCAGCATTTT. V is TRBV15 and J is TRBJ1-5; 7 bases fit TRBD1. J gave up 6 bases and V 1 base, and 6 bases lay outside the gene matches. CDR3 size: 15 residues. Germline loops: CDR1 LNHNV, CDR2 YYDKDF (reference sequence).

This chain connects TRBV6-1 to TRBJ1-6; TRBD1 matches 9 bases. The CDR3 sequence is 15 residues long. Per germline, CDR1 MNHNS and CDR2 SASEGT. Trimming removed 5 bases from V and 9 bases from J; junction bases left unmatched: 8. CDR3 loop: CASSSRQGGVSPLHF. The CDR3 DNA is TGTGCCAGCAGTTCCCGACAGGGGGGAGTTTCACCCCTCCACTTT.

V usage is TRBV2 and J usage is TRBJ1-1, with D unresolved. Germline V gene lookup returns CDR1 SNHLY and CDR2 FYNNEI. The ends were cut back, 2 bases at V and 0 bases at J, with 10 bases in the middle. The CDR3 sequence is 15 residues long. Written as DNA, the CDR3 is TGTGCCAGCAGTGAAACTCGACAAATGAACACTGAAGCTTTCTTT. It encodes CASSETRQMNTEAFF.